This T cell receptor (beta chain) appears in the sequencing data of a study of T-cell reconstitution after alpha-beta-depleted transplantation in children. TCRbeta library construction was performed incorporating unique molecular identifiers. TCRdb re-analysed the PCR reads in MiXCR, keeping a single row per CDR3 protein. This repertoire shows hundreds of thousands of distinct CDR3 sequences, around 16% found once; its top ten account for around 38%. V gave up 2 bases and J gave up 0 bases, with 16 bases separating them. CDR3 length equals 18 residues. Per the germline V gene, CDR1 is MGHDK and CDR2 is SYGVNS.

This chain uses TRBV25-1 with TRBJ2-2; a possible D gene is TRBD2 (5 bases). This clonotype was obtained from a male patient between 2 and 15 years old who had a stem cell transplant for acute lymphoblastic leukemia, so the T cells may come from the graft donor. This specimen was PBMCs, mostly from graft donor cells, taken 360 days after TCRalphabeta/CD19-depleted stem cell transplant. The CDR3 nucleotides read TGTGCCAGCAGTGAACATTATGGTGAGGGCCCGAACACCGGGGAGCTGTTTTTT. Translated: CASSEHYGEGPNTGELFF.